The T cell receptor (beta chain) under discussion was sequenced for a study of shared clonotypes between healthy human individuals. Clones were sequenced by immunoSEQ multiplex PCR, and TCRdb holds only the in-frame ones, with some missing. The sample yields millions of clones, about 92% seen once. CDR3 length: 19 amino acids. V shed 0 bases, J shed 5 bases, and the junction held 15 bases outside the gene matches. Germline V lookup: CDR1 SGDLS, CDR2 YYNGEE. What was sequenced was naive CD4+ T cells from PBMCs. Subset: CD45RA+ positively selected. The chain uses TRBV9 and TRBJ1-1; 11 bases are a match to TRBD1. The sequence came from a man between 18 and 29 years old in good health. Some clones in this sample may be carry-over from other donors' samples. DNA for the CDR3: TGTGCCAGCAGCGTAGCTCCGGACAGGGGGCGGCCTTCAGAGACTGAAGCTTTCTTT. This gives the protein CASSVAPDRGRPSETEAFF.